This T cell receptor (beta chain) is drawn from a study of blood T cell repertoires in COVID-19 (dated by TCRdb to between 2020 and 2021). For the study in its entirety: The collaborator samples originated in the United States, Italy and Spain and spanned the acute and convalescent phases of COVID-19. Where available, HLA class I and class II types were taken from metadata supplied by the sample provider and were not determined by assay-based typing. Samples were obtained from the ongoing ImmuneRACE study (first 160 participants) and from 950 to 1,500 subjects provided by 6 global collaborators. Sample metadata almost always included a de-identified subject ID, COVID-19 status, age in years and sex. The prospective study material was composed of cDNA or gDNA derived from T cells, B-cell-depleted T cells, or PBMCs. Subjects who had been exposed to COVID-19, were actively infected with it, or had recovered from it provided the deeply sampled blood TCRbeta repertoires that made up the dataset. The repertoires were made available in a free public database intended to serve as a resource for research on the immune response to SARS-CoV-2.

About this clone itself: Its binding antigen is unknown. Base qualities are missing; no much larger clone stands one base away.

From its cysteine to its phenylalanine, the CDR3 spans 16 amino acids. CDR3 DNA only is kept here, 48 bases in frame from base 1. In the germline V gene (reference sequence), CDR1 corresponds to MNHEY and CDR2 to SMNVEV. Trimming accounts for 3 bases at V and 0 bases at J, while the number of junction bases matched to no gene is 4. The immunoSEQ Assay, a bias-controlled multiplex PCR, was used to amplify TCRbeta CDR3 regions from genomic DNA. In the original analysis: Nucleated cell counts per sample were estimated from amplification of reference gene primers within the assay. Sequence reads were collapsed and filtered to measure the absolute abundance of every unique TCRbeta CDR3 rearrangement. Productive Simpson clonality was computed per sample as the square root of Simpson's diversity index over productive rearrangements. TCRdb mirrors the immuneACCESS table, restricted to in-frame sequences. Some clones are absent from its copies; in checked studies, under half trace to an unresolved V gene, and the reason for the others is unknown. Clone size and the V and J calls come from that table; the DNA yielded D and trimming. The sample table shows 250,000 or so clones, and less than 90% are seen once. Roughly 2% of the sample goes to the ten largest clones.

The investigation overall reported the following: Clinical and demographic metadata were provided uncurated, with the amount varying by source and participant.

The collaborating institutions used their own protocols to collect whole blood in K2EDTA tubes. For TCRbeta analysis, collaborator samples were shipped as frozen whole blood, as isolated PBMCs, or as DNA extracted from either sample type. Recombination connected TRBV27 to TRBJ1-1, and TRBD1 matches 10 of the central bases. The sample consisted of peripheral blood. The TCR originated in a man aged 25-45 years with active or convalescent COVID-19. This receptor has the CDR3 CASSFGTGDMNTEAFF. At the DNA level, the sequence is TGTGCCAGCAGTTTCGGGACAGGGGACATGAACACTGAAGCTTTCTTT.